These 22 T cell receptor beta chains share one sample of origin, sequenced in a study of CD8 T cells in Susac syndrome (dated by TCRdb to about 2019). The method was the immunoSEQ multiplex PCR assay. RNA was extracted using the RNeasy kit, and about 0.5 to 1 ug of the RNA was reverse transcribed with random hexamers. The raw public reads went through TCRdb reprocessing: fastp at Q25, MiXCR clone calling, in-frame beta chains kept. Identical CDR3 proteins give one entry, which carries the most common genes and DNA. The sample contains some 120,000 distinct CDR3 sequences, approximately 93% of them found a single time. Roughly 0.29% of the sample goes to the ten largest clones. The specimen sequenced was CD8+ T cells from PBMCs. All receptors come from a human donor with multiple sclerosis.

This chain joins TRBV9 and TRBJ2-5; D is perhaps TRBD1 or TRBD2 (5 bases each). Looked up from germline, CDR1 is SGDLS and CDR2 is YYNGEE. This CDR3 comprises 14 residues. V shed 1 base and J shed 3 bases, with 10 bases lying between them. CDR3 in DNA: TGTGCCAGCAGCGTATCCGGGGCGAAAGAGACCCAGTACTTC. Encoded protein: CASSVSGAKETQYF. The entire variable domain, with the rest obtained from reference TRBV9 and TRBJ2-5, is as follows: DSGVTQTPKHLITATGQRVTLRCSPRSGDLSVYWYQQSLDQGLQFLIQYYNGEERAKGNILERFSAQQFPDLHSELNLSSLELGDSALYFCASSVSGAKETQYFGPGTRLLVL.

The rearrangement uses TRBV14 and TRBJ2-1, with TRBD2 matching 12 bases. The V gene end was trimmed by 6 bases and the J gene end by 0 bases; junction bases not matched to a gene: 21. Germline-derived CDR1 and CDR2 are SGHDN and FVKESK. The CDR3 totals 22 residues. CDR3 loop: CASSGRLAGVFRRDSSYNEQFF. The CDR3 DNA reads TGTGCCAGCAGTGGAAGACTAGCGGGAGTCTTCCGGAGGGACAGCTCCTACAATGAGCAGTTCTTC.

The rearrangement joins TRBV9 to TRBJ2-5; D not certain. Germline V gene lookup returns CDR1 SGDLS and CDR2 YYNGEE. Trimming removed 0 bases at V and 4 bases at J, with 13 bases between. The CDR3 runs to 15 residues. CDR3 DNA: TGTGCCAGCAGCGTAGCTGGCTCTGCCGGAGAGACCCAGTACTTC. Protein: CASSVAGSAGETQYF.

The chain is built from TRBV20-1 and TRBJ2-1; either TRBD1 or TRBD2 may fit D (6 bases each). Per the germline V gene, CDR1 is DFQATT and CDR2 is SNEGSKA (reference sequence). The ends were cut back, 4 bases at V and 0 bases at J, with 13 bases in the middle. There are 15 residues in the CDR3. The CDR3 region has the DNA TGCAGTGCTAAACAGGGACTCGACTCCTACAATGAGCAGTTCTTC. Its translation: CSAKQGLDSYNEQFF.

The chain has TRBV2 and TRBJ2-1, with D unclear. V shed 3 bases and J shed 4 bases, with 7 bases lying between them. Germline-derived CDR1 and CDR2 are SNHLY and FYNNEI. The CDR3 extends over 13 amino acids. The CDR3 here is CASSDNGYNEQFF. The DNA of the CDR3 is TGTGCCAGCAGTGACAACGGTTACAATGAGCAGTTCTTC.

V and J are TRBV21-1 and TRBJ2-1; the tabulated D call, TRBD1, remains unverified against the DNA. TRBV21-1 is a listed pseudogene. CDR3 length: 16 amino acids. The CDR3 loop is CASSKLQGVRVNEQFF. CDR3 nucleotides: TGTGCCAGCAGCAAATTACAGGGAGTACGGGTAAATGAGCAGTTCTTC.

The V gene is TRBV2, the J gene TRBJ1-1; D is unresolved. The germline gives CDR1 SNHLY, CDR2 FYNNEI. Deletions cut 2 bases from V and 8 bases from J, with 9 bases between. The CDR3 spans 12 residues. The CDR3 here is CASSELEAEAFF. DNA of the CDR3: TGTGCCAGCAGTGAACTGGAAGCGGAAGCTTTCTTT.

The CDR3, as DNA: TGTGCCTGGAGTGTCCTAGGGACCACAGATACGCAGTATTTT. Residues: CAWSVLGTTDTQYF. The rearrangement joins TRBV30 to TRBJ2-3, with D possibly called TRBD1 or TRBD2 (5 bases each). CDR1 GTSNPN and CDR2 SVGIG come from the germline V gene (reference sequence). V dropped 0 bases and J dropped 2 bases, with 9 bases sitting between them. The CDR3 is made up of 14 amino acids.

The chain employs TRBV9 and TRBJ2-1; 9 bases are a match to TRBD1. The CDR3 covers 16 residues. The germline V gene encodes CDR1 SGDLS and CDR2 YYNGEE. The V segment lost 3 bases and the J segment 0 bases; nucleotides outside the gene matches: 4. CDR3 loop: CASSGGTGSSYNEQFF. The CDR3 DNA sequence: TGTGCCAGCAGCGGAGGGACAGGGAGCTCCTACAATGAGCAGTTCTTC.

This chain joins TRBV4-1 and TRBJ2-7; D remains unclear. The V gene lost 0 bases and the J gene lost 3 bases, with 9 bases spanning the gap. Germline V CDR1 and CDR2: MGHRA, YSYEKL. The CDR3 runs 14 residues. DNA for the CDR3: TGCGCCAGCAGCCAAGATATTCGAGTCTACGAGCAGTACTTC. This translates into CASSQDIRVYEQYF.

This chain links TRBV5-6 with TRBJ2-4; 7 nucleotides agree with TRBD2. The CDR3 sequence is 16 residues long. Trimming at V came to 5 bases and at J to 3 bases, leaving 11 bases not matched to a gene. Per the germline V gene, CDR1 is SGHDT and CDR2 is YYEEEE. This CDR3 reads CASSRAAGSGKNIQYF. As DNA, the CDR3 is TGTGCCAGCAGTCGGGCAGCGGGGAGTGGCAAAAACATTCAGTACTTC.

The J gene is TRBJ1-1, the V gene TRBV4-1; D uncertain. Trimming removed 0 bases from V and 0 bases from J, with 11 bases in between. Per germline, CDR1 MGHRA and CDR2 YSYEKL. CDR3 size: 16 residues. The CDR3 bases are TGCGCCAGCAGCCAAGATGTGGGTGGGATGAACACTGAAGCTTTCTTT. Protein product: CASSQDVGGMNTEAFF.

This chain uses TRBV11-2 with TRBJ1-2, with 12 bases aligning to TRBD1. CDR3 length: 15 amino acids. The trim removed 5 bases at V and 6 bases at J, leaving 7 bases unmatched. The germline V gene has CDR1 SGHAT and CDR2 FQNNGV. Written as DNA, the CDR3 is TGTGCCAGCAGCCTCGGGACAGGGGGCGAAGATGGCTACACCTTC. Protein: CASSLGTGGEDGYTF.

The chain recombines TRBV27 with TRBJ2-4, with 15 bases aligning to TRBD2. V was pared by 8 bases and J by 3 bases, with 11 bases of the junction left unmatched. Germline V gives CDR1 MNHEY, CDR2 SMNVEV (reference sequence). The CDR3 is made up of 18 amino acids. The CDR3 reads CASGTSGRQQSFKNIQYF. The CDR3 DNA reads TGTGCCAGCGGGACTAGCGGGAGGCAACAGAGTTTCAAAAACATTCAGTACTTC.

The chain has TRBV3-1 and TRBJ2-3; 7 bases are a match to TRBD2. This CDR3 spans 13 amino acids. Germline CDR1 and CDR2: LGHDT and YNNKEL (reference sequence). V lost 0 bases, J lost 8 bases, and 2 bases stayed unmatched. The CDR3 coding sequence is TGTGCCAGCAGCCAAGACCGGGGGGTTACGCAGTATTTT. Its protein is CASSQDRGVTQYF.

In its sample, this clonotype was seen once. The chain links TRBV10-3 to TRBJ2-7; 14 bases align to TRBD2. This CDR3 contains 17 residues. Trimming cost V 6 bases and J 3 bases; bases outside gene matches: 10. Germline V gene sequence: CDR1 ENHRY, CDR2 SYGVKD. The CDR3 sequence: CAIRPLTGLAGGYEQYV. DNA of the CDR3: TGTGCCATCAGGCCCCTGACCGGACTAGCGGGAGGCTACGAGCAGTACGTC.

CDR3 loop: CASGTEAFF. The CDR3 DNA reads TGCGCCAGCGGCACTGAAGCTTTCTTT. The chain couples TRBV10-2 to TRBJ1-1; D is ambiguous. The CDR3 is made up of 9 amino acids. Trimming pared 8 bases from V and 4 bases from J, leaving 2 bases between. The germline V gene encodes CDR1 WSHSY and CDR2 SAAADI.

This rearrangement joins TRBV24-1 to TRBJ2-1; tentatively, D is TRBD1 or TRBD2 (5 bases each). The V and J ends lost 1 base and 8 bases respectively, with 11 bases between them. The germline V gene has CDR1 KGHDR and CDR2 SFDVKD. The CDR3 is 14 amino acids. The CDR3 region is CATSDLGARDEQFF. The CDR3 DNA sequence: TGTGCCACCAGTGATTTAGGGGCGAGGGATGAGCAGTTCTTC.

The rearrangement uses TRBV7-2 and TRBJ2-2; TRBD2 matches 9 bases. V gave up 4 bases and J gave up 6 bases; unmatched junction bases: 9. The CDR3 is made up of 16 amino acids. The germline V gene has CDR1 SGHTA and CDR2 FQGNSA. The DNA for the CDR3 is TGTGCCAGCAGCTCTAGCGGGAAGTTCTCTGCCGGGGAGCTGTTTTTT. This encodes CASSSSGKFSAGELFF.

The CDR3 reads CASSLDRVLEQYF. CDR3 sequence (DNA): TGTGCCAGCAGTTTGGACAGGGTACTCGAGCAGTACTTC. This sequence joins TRBV27 and TRBJ2-7; 8 bases are a match to TRBD1. This CDR3 is built from 13 residues. Germline CDR1 reads MNHEY; CDR2 reads SMNVEV (reference sequence). V shed 3 bases, J shed 6 bases, and the junction held 4 bases outside the gene matches.

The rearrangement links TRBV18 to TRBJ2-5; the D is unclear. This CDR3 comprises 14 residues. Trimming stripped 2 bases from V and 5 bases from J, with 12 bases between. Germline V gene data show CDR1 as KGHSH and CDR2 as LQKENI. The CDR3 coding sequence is TGTGCCAGCTCACCATTAGGAGAGAGGGAGACCCAGTACTTC. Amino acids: CASSPLGERETQYF.

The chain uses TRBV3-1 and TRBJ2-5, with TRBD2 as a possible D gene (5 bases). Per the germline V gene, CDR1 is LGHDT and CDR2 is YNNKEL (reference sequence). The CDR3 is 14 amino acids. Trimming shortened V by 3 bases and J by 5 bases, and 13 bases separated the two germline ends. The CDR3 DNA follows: TGTGCCAGCAGCCACCGCGACTATGCGGAGACCCAGTACTTC. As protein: CASSHRDYAETQYF.